The 6 T cell receptor beta chains listed next were all sequenced from one sample in a study of siplizumab effects on memory and regulatory T cells. Here immunoSEQ multiplex PCR was the method, and the copy in TCRdb shows in-frame clones only, minus some. The sample has roughly 120,000 clones, roughly 92% seen once. The specimen sequenced was CD4+ T cells sorted from blood. The receptors here all came from a human donor in good health.

The chain has TRBV5-1 and TRBJ2-2, with TRBD2 identical over 7 bases. Trimming took 4 bases from V and 5 from J; bases not matched to a gene: 11. The CDR3 has 16 residues. CDR1 and CDR2 (germline): SGHRS, YFSETQ. In DNA, the CDR3 is TGCGCCAGCAGCCCAAGCGGGAAGATTGGTACCGGGGAGCTGTTTTTT. Its protein product is CASSPSGKIGTGELFF.

CDR3 protein: CASSLGQEPDTQYF. For the CDR3, the DNA is TGTGCCAGCAGCCTTGGACAGGAGCCAGATACGCAGTATTTT. The V gene is TRBV7-3, the J gene TRBJ2-3; TRBD1 matches 7 bases. This CDR3 region has 14 residues. J was trimmed by 4 bases and V by 5 bases; bases with no gene match: 6. Germline values: CDR1 SGHTA, CDR2 FQGTGA.

The chain couples TRBV18 to TRBJ1-5; no firm D call. The ends were cut back, 3 bases at V and 10 bases at J, with 13 bases in the middle. This CDR3 region has 13 residues. Germline V gene data show CDR1 as KGHSH and CDR2 as LQKENI. The CDR3 is CASSPDGLKPQHF. CDR3 nucleotide sequence: TGTGCCAGCTCACCGGACGGCTTAAAACCCCAGCATTTT.

CDR3 residues: CASSGGQVKMETQYF. CDR3 DNA: TGTGCCAGCAGTGGGGGACAGGTAAAAATGGAGACCCAGTACTTC. This chain connects TRBV6-6 to TRBJ2-5; 8 bases map to TRBD1. CDR3 size: 15 residues. Germline trimming cut 5 bases from V and 5 bases from J; bases unmatched to any gene: 10. Germline CDR1 and CDR2: MNHNY and SVGAGI (reference sequence).

The chain has TRBV4-1 and TRBJ1-6; 9 bases line up with TRBD1. The CDR3 has 15 amino acids. The germline gives CDR1 MGHRA, CDR2 YSYEKL. With V trimmed by 4 bases and J by 10 bases, 8 bases remained unmatched. Here the CDR3 reads CASSRRDRVESPLHF. The DNA for the CDR3 is TGCGCCAGCAGCCGTCGGGACAGGGTTGAATCACCCCTCCACTTT.

The chain recombines TRBV7-8 with TRBJ1-1, with D uncertain. The CDR3 is 16 amino acids. The V gene lost 2 bases and the J gene lost 2 bases, with 15 bases spanning the gap. Germline assignment: CDR1 SGHVS and CDR2 FQNEAQ. This CDR3 is CASSLFSPDLNTEAFF. CDR3 coding DNA: TGTGCCAGCAGCTTATTCTCTCCAGATTTAAACACTGAAGCTTTCTTT.